A single TCR beta chain is shown here with its context. Its cognate antigen is unknown. A much larger clone differs from this one at a single base, so this may be a read error. The data are from a study of post-analysis software for immune sequencing data. Study-wide points: Controls' normalized Chao1 diversity significantly exceeded that of multiple sclerosis patients.

Presence of unique molecular identifiers characterized the TCR beta cDNA libraries. About 500,000 cDNA molecules were obtained from about 1 to 10 million T cells. TCRdb called the PCR reads again in MiXCR, with one record for every CDR3 protein. The sample carries 170,000 or so distinct CDR3 sequences, 30% recorded once. The clonotype was recovered from a girl aged 5-17 years with multiple sclerosis. The source material was blood.

The chain's CDR3 is CASSHGQGINEQYF. The CDR3, as DNA: TGCGCCAGCAGCCACGGACAGGGGATAAATGAGCAGTACTTC. This chain joins TRBV4-1 and TRBJ2-5; 9 bases align to TRBD1. Unmatched junction bases numbered 10, after V lost 3 bases and J lost 11 bases. Germline loops: CDR1 MGHRA, CDR2 YSYEKL. This CDR3 contains 14 residues.